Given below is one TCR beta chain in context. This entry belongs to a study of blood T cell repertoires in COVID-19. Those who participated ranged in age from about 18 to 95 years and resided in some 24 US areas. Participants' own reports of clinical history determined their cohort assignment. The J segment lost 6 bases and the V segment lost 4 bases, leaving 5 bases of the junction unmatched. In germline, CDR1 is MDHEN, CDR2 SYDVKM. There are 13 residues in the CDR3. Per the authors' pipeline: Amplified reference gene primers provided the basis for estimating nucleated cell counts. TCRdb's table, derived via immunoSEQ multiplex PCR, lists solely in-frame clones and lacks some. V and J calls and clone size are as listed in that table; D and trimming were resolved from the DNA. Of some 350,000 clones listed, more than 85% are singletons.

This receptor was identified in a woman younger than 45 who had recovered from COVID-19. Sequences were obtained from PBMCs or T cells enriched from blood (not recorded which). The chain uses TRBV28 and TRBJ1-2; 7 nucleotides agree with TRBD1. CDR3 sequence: CASSSGGWDGYTF. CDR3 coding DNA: TGTGCCAGCAGTTCAGGGGGTTGGGATGGCTACACCTTC.